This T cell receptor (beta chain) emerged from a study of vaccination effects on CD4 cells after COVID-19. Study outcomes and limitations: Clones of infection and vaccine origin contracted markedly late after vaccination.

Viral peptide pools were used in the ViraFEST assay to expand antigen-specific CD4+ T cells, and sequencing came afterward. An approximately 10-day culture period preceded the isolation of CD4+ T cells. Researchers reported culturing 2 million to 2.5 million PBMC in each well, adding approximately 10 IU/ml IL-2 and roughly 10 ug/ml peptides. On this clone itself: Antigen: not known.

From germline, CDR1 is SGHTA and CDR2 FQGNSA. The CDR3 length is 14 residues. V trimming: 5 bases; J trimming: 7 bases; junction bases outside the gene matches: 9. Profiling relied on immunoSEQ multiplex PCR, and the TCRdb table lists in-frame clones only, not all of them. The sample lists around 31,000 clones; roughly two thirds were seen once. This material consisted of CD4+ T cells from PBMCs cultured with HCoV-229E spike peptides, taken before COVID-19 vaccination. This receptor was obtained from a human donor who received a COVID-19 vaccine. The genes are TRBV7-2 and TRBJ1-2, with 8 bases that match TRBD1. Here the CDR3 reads CASSQGAGKGGYTF. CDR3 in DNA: TGTGCCAGCAGCCAGGGGGCAGGGAAGGGTGGCTACACCTTC.